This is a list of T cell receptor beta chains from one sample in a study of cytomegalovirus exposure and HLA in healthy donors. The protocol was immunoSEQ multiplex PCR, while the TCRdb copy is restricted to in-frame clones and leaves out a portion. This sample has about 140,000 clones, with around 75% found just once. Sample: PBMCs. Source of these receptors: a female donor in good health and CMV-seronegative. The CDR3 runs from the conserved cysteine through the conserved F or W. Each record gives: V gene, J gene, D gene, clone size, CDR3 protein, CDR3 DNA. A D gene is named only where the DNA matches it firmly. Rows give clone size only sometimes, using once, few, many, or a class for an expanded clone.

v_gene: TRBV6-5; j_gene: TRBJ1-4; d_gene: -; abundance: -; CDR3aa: CASRLDTGSNEKLFF; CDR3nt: TGTGCCAGCAGACTCGACACAGGTTCAAATGAAAAACTGTTTTTT
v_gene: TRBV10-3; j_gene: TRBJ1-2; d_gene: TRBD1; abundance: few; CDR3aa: CAISVTGSYGYTF; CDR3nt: TGTGCCATCAGTGTGACAGGGTCCTATGGCTACACCTTC
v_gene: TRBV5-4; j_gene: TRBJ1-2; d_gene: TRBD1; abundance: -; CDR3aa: CASSYGQGGNYGYTF; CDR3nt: TGTGCCAGCAGTTACGGACAGGGGGGAAACTATGGCTACACCTTC
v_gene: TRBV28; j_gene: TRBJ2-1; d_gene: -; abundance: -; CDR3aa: CASSQAEGRPSYNEQFF; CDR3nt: TGTGCCAGCAGCCAGGCTGAGGGGAGGCCCTCCTACAATGAGCAGTTCTTC
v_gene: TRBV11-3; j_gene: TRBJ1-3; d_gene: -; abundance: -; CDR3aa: CASSYRRRGNTIYF; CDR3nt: TGTGCCAGCAGCTACCGACGGAGAGGGAACACCATATATTTT
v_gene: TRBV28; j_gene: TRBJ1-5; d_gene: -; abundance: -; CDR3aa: CASIFPGGGQPQHF; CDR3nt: TGTGCCAGCATTTTCCCCGGGGGAGGTCAGCCCCAGCATTTT
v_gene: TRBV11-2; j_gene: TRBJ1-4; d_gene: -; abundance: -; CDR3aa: CASSLGQGVEKLFF; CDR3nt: TGTGCCAGCAGCTTAGGGCAAGGGGTTGAAAAACTGTTTTTT
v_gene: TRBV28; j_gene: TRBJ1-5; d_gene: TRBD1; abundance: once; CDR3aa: CASYPGQGGNQPQHF; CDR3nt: TGTGCCAGCTATCCCGGACAGGGCGGCAATCAGCCCCAGCATTTT
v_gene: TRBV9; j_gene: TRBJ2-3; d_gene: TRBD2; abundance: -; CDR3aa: CASSVGLAGDTDTQYF; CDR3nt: TGTGCCAGCAGCGTAGGACTAGCGGGAGACACAGATACGCAGTATTTT
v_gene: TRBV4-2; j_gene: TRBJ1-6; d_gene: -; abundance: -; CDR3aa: CASSREGSYNSPLHF; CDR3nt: TGTGCCAGCAGCCGTGAGGGTTCCTATAATTCACCCCTCCACTTT
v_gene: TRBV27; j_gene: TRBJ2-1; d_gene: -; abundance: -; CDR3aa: CASSLWGDEQFF; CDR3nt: TGTGCCAGCAGTTTATGGGGGGATGAGCAGTTCTTC
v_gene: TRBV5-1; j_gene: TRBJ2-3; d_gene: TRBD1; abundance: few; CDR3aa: CASSLGQGSDTQYF; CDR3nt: TGCGCCAGCAGCTTGGGACAGGGATCAGATACGCAGTATTTT
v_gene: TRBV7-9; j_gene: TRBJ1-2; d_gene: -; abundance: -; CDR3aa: CASSSGQRDRGYTF; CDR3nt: TGTGCCAGCAGCTCCGGACAGAGGGATCGGGGCTACACCTTC
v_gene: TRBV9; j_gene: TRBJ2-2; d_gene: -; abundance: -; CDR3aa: CASSVVLGSSTGELFF; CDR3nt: TGTGCCAGCAGCGTAGTGCTAGGGAGTTCCACCGGGGAGCTGTTTTTT
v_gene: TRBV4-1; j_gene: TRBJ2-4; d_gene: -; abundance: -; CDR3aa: CASSQAGGLNIQYF; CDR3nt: TGCGCCAGCAGCCAAGCAGGGGGGCTAAACATTCAGTACTTC
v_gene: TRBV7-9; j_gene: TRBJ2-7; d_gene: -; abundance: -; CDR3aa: CASSLNQAVSYEQYF; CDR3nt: TGTGCCAGCAGCTTAAACCAGGCAGTCTCCTACGAGCAGTACTTC
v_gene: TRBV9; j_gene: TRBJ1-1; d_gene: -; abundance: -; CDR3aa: CASRPAETSTEAFF; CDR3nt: TGTGCCAGCAGGCCCGCGGAGACTTCTACTGAAGCTTTCTTT
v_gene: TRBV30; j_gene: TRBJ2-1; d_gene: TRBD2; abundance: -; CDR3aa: CAWSLGGNEQFF; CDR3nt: TGTGCCTGGAGTTTGGGGGGGAATGAGCAGTTCTTC
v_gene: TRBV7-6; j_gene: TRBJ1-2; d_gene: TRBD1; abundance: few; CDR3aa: CASSLAQGAGGYTF; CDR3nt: TGTGCCAGCAGCTTAGCTCAGGGGGCTGGTGGCTACACCTTC
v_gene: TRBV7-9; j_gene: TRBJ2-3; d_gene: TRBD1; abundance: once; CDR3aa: CASSRTGGTDTQYF; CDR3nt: TGTGCCAGCAGCCGGACAGGGGGGACAGATACGCAGTATTTT
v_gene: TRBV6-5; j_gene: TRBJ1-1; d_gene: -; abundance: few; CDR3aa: CASSSPAVMNTEAFF; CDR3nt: TGTGCCAGCAGTTCTCCGGCGGTCATGAACACTGAAGCTTTCTTT
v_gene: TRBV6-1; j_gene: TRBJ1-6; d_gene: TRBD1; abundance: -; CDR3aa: CASNMGQHFHF; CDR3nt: TGTGCCAGCAATATGGGACAGCACTTCCACTTT
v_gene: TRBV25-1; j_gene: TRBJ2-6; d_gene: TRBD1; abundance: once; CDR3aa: CASSNRGRGANVLTF; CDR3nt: TGTGCCAGCAGCAACAGGGGCCGGGGGGCCAACGTCCTGACTTTC
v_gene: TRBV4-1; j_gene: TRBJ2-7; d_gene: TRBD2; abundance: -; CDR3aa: CASSQDPTSGRLGEQYF; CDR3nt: TGCGCCAGCAGCCAAGATCCTACTAGCGGGAGGTTGGGCGAGCAGTACTTC
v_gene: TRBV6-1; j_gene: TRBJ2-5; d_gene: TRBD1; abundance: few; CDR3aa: CASRGDRVRQETQYF; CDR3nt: TGTGCCAGCAGGGGCGACAGGGTTCGGCAAGAGACCCAGTACTTC
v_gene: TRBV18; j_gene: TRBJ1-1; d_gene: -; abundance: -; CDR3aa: CASSPTDTEAFF; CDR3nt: TGTGCCAGCTCACCTACAGACACTGAAGCTTTCTTT
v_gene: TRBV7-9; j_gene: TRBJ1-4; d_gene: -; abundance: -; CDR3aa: CASSSTSGQWGEKLFF; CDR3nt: TGTGCCAGCAGCTCGACATCCGGACAGTGGGGTGAAAAACTGTTTTTT
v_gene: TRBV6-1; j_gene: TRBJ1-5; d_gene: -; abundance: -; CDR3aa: CASSHREMEQPQHF; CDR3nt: TGTGCCAGCAGTCACAGGGAAATGGAACAGCCCCAGCATTTT
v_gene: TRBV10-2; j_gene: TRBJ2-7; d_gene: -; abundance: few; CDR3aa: CASSEGQTYEQYF; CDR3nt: TGCGCCAGCAGTGAGGGACAGACCTACGAGCAGTACTTC
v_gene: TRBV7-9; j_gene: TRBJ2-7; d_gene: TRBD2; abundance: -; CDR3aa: CASSEGLAMYDEQYF; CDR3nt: TGTGCCAGCAGCGAGGGACTAGCGATGTACGACGAGCAGTACTTC
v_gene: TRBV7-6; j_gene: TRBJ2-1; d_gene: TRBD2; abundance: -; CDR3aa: CASSPRVAGELEQFF; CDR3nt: TGTGCCAGCAGCCCAAGGGTAGCGGGAGAGCTTGAGCAGTTCTTC
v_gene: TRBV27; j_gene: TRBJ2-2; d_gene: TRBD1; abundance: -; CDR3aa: CASTSNAQGWTGELFF; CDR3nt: TGTGCCAGCACCTCAAACGCACAGGGGTGGACCGGGGAGCTGTTTTTT
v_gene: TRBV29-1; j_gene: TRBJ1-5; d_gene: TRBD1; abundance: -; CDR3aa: CSVERGLGQPQHF; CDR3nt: TGCAGCGTTGAAAGGGGGCTGGGACAGCCCCAGCATTTT
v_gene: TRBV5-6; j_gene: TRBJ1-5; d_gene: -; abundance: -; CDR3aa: CASSWRPEGNQPQHF; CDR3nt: TGTGCCAGCAGCTGGAGGCCGGAAGGGAATCAGCCCCAGCATTTT
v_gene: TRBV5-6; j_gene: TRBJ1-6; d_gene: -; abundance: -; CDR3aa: CASSLWPGVGGNSPLHF; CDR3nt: TGTGCCAGCAGCTTGTGGCCCGGGGTCGGCGGTAATTCACCCCTCCACTTT
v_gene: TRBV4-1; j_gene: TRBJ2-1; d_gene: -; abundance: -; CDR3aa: CASSQGLLTYNEQFF; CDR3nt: TGCGCCAGCAGCCAAGGACTCCTTACTTACAATGAGCAGTTCTTC
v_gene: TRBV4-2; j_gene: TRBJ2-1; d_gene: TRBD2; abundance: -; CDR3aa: CASSQDQIWTSGNEQFF; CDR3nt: TGTGCCAGCAGCCAAGATCAGATTTGGACTAGCGGAAATGAGCAGTTCTTC
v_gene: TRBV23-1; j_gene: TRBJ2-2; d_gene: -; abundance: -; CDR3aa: CASSRVGERPGELFF; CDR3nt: TGCGCCAGCAGTAGGGTAGGGGAAAGACCCGGGGAGCTGTTTTTT
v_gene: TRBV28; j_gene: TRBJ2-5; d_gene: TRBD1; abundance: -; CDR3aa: CASWRRDSQETQYF; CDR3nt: TGTGCCAGCTGGCGTAGGGACAGCCAAGAGACCCAGTACTTC
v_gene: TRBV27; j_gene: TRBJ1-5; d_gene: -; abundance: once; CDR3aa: CASSRRNQPQHF; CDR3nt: TGTGCCAGCAGTCGTCGCAATCAGCCCCAGCATTTT
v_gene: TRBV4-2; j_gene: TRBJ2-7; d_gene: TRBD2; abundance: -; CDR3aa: CASSSLAGLSYEQYF; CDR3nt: TGTGCCAGCAGCTCCCTAGCGGGACTATCCTACGAGCAGTACTTC
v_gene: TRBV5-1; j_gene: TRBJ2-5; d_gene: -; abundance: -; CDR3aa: CASSSKGAETQYF; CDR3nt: TGCGCCAGCAGTTCCAAGGGAGCAGAGACCCAGTACTTC
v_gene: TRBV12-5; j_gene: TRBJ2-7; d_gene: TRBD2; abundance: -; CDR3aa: CASGFEEGTSQSYEQYF; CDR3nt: TGTGCTAGTGGTTTCGAGGAAGGGACTAGCCAATCCTACGAGCAGTACTTC
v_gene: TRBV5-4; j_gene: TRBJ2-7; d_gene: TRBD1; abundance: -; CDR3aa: CASSLGDRGDEQYF; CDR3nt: TGTGCCAGCAGCTTAGGGGACAGGGGGGACGAGCAGTACTTC
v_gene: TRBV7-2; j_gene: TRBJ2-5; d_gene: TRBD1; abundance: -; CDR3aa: CASSQWDSIQETQYF; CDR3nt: TGTGCCAGCAGCCAATGGGACAGCATCCAAGAGACCCAGTACTTC
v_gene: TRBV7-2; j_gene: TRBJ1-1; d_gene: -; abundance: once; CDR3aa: CASSLYRLGNTEAFF; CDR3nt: TGTGCCAGCAGCTTATACAGATTAGGGAACACTGAAGCTTTCTTT
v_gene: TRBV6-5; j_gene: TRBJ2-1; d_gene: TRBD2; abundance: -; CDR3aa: CASSYSGRGLNEQFF; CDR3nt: TGTGCCAGCAGTTATAGCGGGAGGGGGCTCAATGAGCAGTTCTTC
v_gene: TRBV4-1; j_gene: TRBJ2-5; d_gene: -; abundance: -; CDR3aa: CASSQDGGSHETQYF; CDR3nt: TGCGCCAGCAGCCAAGACGGAGGGAGCCATGAGACCCAGTACTTC
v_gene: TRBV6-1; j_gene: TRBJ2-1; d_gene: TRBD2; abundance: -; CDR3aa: CASSEGPGGNEQFF; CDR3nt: TGTGCCAGCAGTGAGGGACCGGGGGGCAATGAGCAGTTCTTC
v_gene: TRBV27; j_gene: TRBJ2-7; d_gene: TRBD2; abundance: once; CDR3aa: CASRNTAGGPYEQYF; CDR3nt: TGTGCCAGCAGGAACACAGCGGGAGGGCCCTACGAGCAGTACTTC
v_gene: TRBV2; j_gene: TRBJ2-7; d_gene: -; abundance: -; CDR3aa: CASRDKRHWSETYEQYF; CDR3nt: TGTGCCAGCAGGGACAAAAGGCACTGGAGCGAAACCTACGAGCAGTACTTC
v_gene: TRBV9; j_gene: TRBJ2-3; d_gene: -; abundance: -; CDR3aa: CASSLPGGLSTDTQYF; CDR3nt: TGTGCCAGCAGCCTCCCAGGCGGGCTAAGCACAGATACGCAGTATTTT
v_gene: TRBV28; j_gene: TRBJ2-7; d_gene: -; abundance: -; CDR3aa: CASSFTVYEQYF; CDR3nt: TGTGCCAGCAGCTTTACTGTCTACGAGCAGTACTTC
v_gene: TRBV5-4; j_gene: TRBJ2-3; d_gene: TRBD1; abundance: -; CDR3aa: CASSVQGLADTQYF; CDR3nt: TGTGCCAGCAGCGTACAGGGGTTGGCAGATACGCAGTATTTT